These 14 T cell receptor beta chains were sequenced from one sample in a study of ipilimumab plus nivolumab after autologous stem cell transplantation. The assay was immunoSEQ multiplex PCR, and TCRdb's table has in-frame clones only and misses some. Of about 3,500 clones in the sample, more than 85% were seen once. Source: PBMCs, taken in a trial of ipilimumab plus nivolumab as post-transplant consolidation. The source is a male donor with multiple myeloma.

This rearrangement joins TRBV5-1 to TRBJ2-3; no definite D call. Germline assignment: CDR1 SGHRS and CDR2 YFSETQ. Deletions cut 6 bases from V and 5 bases from J, with 13 bases between. The CDR3 consists of 13 residues. The CDR3 DNA reads as TGCGCCAGCAAGGTTTCTCTGGGAGATACGCAGTATTTT. This sequence encodes CASKVSLGDTQYF.

Comments on this clone: The junction and the germline gene differ at one end; a read error may be behind it. The chain employs TRBV7-7 and TRBJ2-5, with 11 nucleotides matching TRBD1. This CDR3 region has 15 residues. Looked up from germline, CDR1 is SSHAT and CDR2 is FNYEAQ (reference sequence). CDR3 sequence: CASSHRDRGQETQYF. CDR3 nucleotide sequence: TGTGCTAGCAGCCACCGGGACAGGGGGCAAGAGACCCAGTACTTC.

The chain employs TRBV19 and TRBJ1-6, with TRBD1 matching 9 bases. The length of the CDR3 is 16 residues. Trimming removed 6 bases from V and 8 bases from J; junction bases left unmatched: 11. Germline values: CDR1 LNHDA, CDR2 SQIVND (reference sequence). The CDR3 region is CASSQDGTGFYSPLHF. The CDR3 nucleotides read TGTGCCAGTAGCCAGGATGGGACAGGGTTCTATTCACCCCTCCACTTT.

This chain joins TRBV18 and TRBJ2-5; D is unclear. V shed 3 bases and J shed 9 bases, with 17 bases lying between them. CDR3 length equals 14 residues. Germline CDR1 and CDR2: KGHSH and LQKENI. The CDR3 nucleotides are TGTGCCAGCTCACCGGAACTTGGTCGGATGGCCCAGTACTTC. Translated, it gives CASSPELGRMAQYF.

This chain joins TRBV6-1 and TRBJ2-7; D is unresolved. The CDR3 is 15 residues long. Between the trimmed V and J ends, which lost 0 bases and 0 bases, there was a span of 9 bases. Germline V gene data show CDR1 as MNHNS and CDR2 as SASEGT. The CDR3 loop reads CASSEAWASSYEQYF. The CDR3 DNA sequence: TGTGCCAGCAGTGAAGCCTGGGCTTCCTCCTACGAGCAGTACTTC.

The V call is TRBV7-8, the J call TRBJ1-2; D might be TRBD1 (5 bases). V was clipped by 1 base and J by 6 bases, with 12 bases between them. Looked up from germline, CDR1 is SGHVS and CDR2 is FQNEAQ. The CDR3 sequence is 14 residues long. CDR3 amino acids: CASSLVEGRNGYTF. The CDR3 DNA reads as TGTGCCAGCAGCTTAGTAGAGGGGAGGAATGGCTACACCTTC.

V and J are TRBV7-9 and TRBJ1-1; unclear D gene. The CDR3 has 12 amino acids. Germline V gene sequence: CDR1 SEHNR, CDR2 FQNEAQ (reference sequence). V lost 4 bases, J lost 6 bases, and 9 bases lay in between. The DNA for the CDR3 is TGTGCCAGCAGCTCGAATATTGCTGAAGCTTTCTTT. Translated, it gives CASSSNIAEAFF.

The V and J genes are TRBV7-9 and TRBJ2-7; TRBD1 aligns across 10 bases. Germline CDR1 reads SEHNR; CDR2 reads FQNEAQ (reference sequence). With 4 bases clipped from V and 4 bases from J, the junction kept 13 bases outside the gene matches. The CDR3 consists of 17 residues. The CDR3 is CASSYPTTGGDPYEQYF. The DNA for the CDR3 is TGTGCCAGCAGCTACCCCACGACAGGGGGCGACCCTTACGAGCAGTACTTC. The full variable domain, in which reference TRBV7-9 and TRBJ2-7 provide the parts outside the CDR3, is DTGVSQNPRHKITKRGQNVTFRCDPISEHNRLYWYRQTLGQGPEFLTYFQNEAQLEKSRLLSDRFSAERPKGSFSTLEIQRTEQGDSAMYLCASSYPTTGGDPYEQYFGPGTRLTVT.

The chain employs TRBV6-5 and TRBJ1-3, with D perhaps TRBD1 (5 bases). V lost 4 bases and J 5 bases, leaving 9 bases between the germline ends. Germline CDR1 and CDR2: MNHEY and SVGAGI. This CDR3 region has 13 residues. CDR3 DNA: TGTGCCAGCAGTTTGGACATTAGAAACACCATATATTTT. Translated: CASSLDIRNTIYF.

The chain uses TRBV5-6 and TRBJ1-2; no definite D call. This CDR3 spans 18 amino acids. Trimming took 4 bases from V and 2 from J, leaving 24 bases between them. The germline CDR1 and CDR2 sequences are SGHDT and YYEEEE. This CDR3 is CASSIGLWAPGGNYGYTF. CDR3 sequence (DNA): TGTGCCAGCAGCATAGGTTTGTGGGCCCCTGGAGGAAACTATGGCTACACCTTC.

The rearrangement uses TRBV19 and TRBJ2-7, with TRBD2 matching 9 bases. Germline V gene sequence: CDR1 LNHDA, CDR2 SQIVND (reference sequence). V lost 5 bases, J lost 3 bases, and 8 bases stayed unmatched. The CDR3 is 15 amino acids. The CDR3 spells CASSSRGSGSYEQYF. The CDR3 DNA is TGTGCCAGTAGTTCTCGGGGTAGCGGGAGCTACGAGCAGTACTTC.

The chain has TRBV6-1 and TRBJ1-6; D uncertain. Germline lookup yields CDR1 MNHNS and CDR2 SASEGT. This CDR3 is built from 12 residues. V lost 4 bases and J 4 bases, leaving 2 bases between the germline ends. Here the CDR3 DNA reads TGTGCCAGCAGTGTATATAATTCACCCCTCCACTTT. Translated: CASSVYNSPLHF.

The chain uses TRBV5-5 and TRBJ1-2; D remains unclear. Trimming removed 0 bases from V and 3 bases from J, with 3 bases in between. Germline V gene sequence: CDR1 SGHKS, CDR2 YYEKEE (reference sequence). The CDR3 is made up of 12 amino acids. The CDR3 DNA sequence: TGTGCCAGCAGCTTGGGCCACTATGGCTACACCTTC. Its protein is CASSLGHYGYTF.

The J gene is TRBJ2-3, the V gene TRBV5-1; 7 nucleotides match TRBD2. The junction had 7 bases not matched to a gene; V was cut back by 0 bases and J by 0 bases. The CDR3 loop spans 17 amino acids. Germline V CDR1 and CDR2: SGHRS, YFSETQ. CDR3 sequence: CASSLAISAGSTDTQYF. CDR3 DNA: TGCGCCAGCAGCTTGGCGATTTCAGCGGGGAGCACAGATACGCAGTATTTT.